This record concerns one T cell receptor (beta chain) sequence. What it recognizes is unknown. This specimen comes from a study of cytomegalovirus exposure and HLA in healthy donors. PCR involved 60 Vbeta and 13 Jbeta primers. This table comes from immunoSEQ multiplex PCR, and its TCRdb copy is limited to in-frame clones, with some not included. Of over 150,000 clones listed, 70% to 80% were seen once; the top ten hold about 13%. The CDR3 runs 13 residues. V lost 4 bases, J lost 0 bases, and 3 bases lay in between. Per the germline V gene, CDR1 is MNHEY and CDR2 is SVGAGI. Findings of the study overall: Cytomegalovirus association was listed for 150 or so TCR beta chains. Association of a missense DCLRE1C variant with TCR beta V- and J-gene trimming was reported in a later analysis. In vitro assays verified that a few CMV-associated chains recognized CMV antigens specifically.

This chain links TRBV6-5 with TRBJ1-4; D uncertain. The sequence was collected from a man aged 25 to 40 in good health and CMV-seropositive. The sample taken for sequencing was PBMCs. The CDR3 nucleotides are TGTGCCAGCAGTTCATCAACTAATGAAAAACTGTTTTTT. Translated, it gives CASSSSTNEKLFF.